This T cell receptor (beta chain) was documented in a study of Ad26.COV2.S vaccination and SARS-CoV-2 variants (dated by TCRdb to the early 2020s). Broadly, across the study: Donors in the vaccine arm were drawn from COV1001, a multicentre, randomized, double-blind, placebo-controlled phase I-IIa trial testing Ad26.COV2.S in healthy adults. Dosing of Ad26.COV2.S was intramuscular, at either 5x10^10 or 1x10^11 viral particles, delivered as one shot or as two shots spaced 56 days apart. The specificity and breadth of SARS-CoV-2-reactive T cell receptors after Ad26.COV2.S vaccination were assessed by TCRbeta repertoire sequencing. A total of approximately 32 samples were included in the TCR-sequenced set, comprising roughly 19 Ad26.COV2.S vaccine recipients, 5 placebo recipients and 8 SARS-CoV-2 convalescent individuals. Participants in the trial were split at random into five groups of five each, receiving low-dose or high-dose Ad26.COV2.S once or twice, or else placebo on both occasions. Blinding of investigators to trial group allocation was maintained during experiments and outcome assessment. Summary of the overall study and its limitations: The study was not powered to compare responses between vaccine doses or regimens. After vaccination, substantial breadth of spike-specific CD8+ and CD4+ T cell responses was reported. Compared with placebo recipients, Ad26.COV2.S recipients showed higher spike-specific TCR breadth (P = 0.0014). The authors noted that the TCR breadth and depth analyses may have underestimated total T cell responses. Vaccine and placebo recipients had similar non-spike TCR breadth, a finding consistent with the vaccine containing only spike.

This sample's treatment or condition label indicates: roughly 20 received Ad26.COV2.S at low or high dose, single or two shots; roughly five received placebo; per-sample allocation not given. Repertoires of vaccine and placebo recipients were sequenced from samples collected on day 63 after the first injection. Between 29 July and 7 August 2020, Cohort 1b enrolled about two dozen adults aged 18-55 years at one site in Boston, USA. Ad26.COV2.S consisted of a replication-incompetent adenovirus type 26 vector by which a prefusion-stabilized SARS-CoV-2 spike protein from the original Wuhan strain was expressed. The immunoSEQ Assay was the method used to sequence TCRbeta CDR3 regions. After extraction, genomic DNA underwent amplification by bias-controlled multiplex PCR, followed by high-throughput sequencing. Under the source paper's analysis protocol: To quantify the absolute abundance of every unique TCRbeta CDR3 region, sequences were collapsed and filtered. T cell fraction was estimated by normalizing TCRbeta template counts to usable DNA, with usable DNA measured through amplification of reference genes found in all nucleated cells. Repertoire TCRs were annotated as SARS-CoV-2-specific when V gene, CDR3 amino acid sequence and J gene were exactly matched to a known reactive TCR set. The reference SARS-CoV-2 TCR set was obtained from MIRA and was filtered for enrichment in COVID-19-positive ImmuneCODE repertoires, whereby public or cross-reactive TCRs were removed. Using the MIRA antigens, annotated TCRs were further analysed by specific ORF or by position within an ORF. Breadth was defined as the number of annotated unique rearrangements divided by the total number of unique productive rearrangements, and depth was defined as the summed frequency of the annotated unique rearrangements. Two-sided Wilcoxon rank-sum tests were applied when comparing TCR breadth between groups. This is the immuneACCESS table as TCRdb keeps it, with only in-frame sequences that have V and J called. A part of the clones is gone; compared with another copy, unresolved V genes explain less than half, and the rest is unexplained. V, J and clone size derive from that table, while D and trimming were established from the DNA sequence. For this sample the table gives 430,000 or so clones, of which roughly nine tenths were detected only once. The ten most abundant clones make up approximately 2.5% of the sample.

For this clone: Its cognate antigen has yet to be identified. No much larger clonotype is one base removed from it; base qualities were not supplied.

CDR1 and CDR2 are read off the germline V gene as SNHLY and FYNNEI. From its cysteine to its phenylalanine, the CDR3 spans 13 amino acids. Only the CDR3 portion is preserved as DNA: 39 bases, with reading frame beginning at the first base. Trimming costs V 5 bases and J 5 bases, and their ends lie 12 bases apart. The sequences come from peripheral blood, collected in a trial of Ad26.COV2.S vaccine versus placebo. This receptor was obtained from a person between 18 and 60 years old who received the Ad26.COV2.S COVID-19 vaccine or a placebo. The V and J segments used are TRBV2 and TRBJ2-5, with the D call perhaps TRBD1 or TRBD2, as 5 bases match in each case. For the CDR3, the sequence is CASSLVWGETQYF. The nucleotide sequence reads as follows: TGTGCCAGCAGTTTAGTATGGGGGGAGACCCAGTACTTC.